Listed below are T cell receptor beta chains from one sample, sequenced in a study of T cell repertoires in cytomegalovirus infection. TCRdb processed the reads anew with MiXCR; each CDR3 protein has one entry. The repertoire holds about 310,000 distinct CDR3 sequences, approximately 25% seen once, with about an eighth in the top ten. Their specific antigens are unknown. The material was cultured PBMCs, obtained from culture after CMV antigen stimulation. The receptors here all came from a human donor in good health (CMV status not recorded). Some clones in this sample may be carry-over from other donors' samples. Each CDR3 is given with its conserved first and last residue. D genes are given only for firm matches. Rows may omit the clone size; those that give it use once, few, many or a size class.

clone size	D gene	V gene	J gene	CDR3 protein	CDR3 DNA
NA	NA	TRBV10-3	TRBJ2-3	CAISEFELADTQYF	TGTGCCATCAGTGAGTTCGAATTGGCAGATACGCAGTATTTT
few	TRBD2	TRBV6-2/TRBV6-3	TRBJ2-2	CASSYSGGITGELFF	TGTGCCAGCAGTTATTCGGGAGGGATCACCGGGGAGCTGTTTTTT
NA	NA	TRBV20-1	TRBJ2-3	CSARPVGTDTQYF	TGCAGTGCTAGGCCCGTGGGCACAGATACGCAGTATTTT
NA	NA	TRBV12-3/TRBV12-4	TRBJ2-1	CASSKLGGRGDEQFF	TGTGCCAGCAGTAAGCTAGGGGGTCGTGGGGATGAGCAGTTCTTC
many	NA	TRBV4-1	TRBJ2-7	CASSHSSLGGSPYEQYF	TGCGCCAGCAGCCATTCCTCCCTAGGGGGGAGTCCCTACGAGCAGTACTTC
NA	NA	TRBV18	TRBJ1-2	CASSPTDYGYTF	TGTGCCAGCTCACCGACTGACTATGGCTACACCTTC
NA	NA	TRBV4-3	TRBJ1-2	CASSQDVQGTYGYTF	TGCGCCAGCAGCCAAGACGTCCAGGGAACCTATGGCTACACCTTC
NA	TRBD2	TRBV5-1	TRBJ2-1	CASSLEGSGRNEQFF	TGCGCCAGCAGCTTGGAAGGTAGCGGGAGGAATGAGCAGTTCTTC
NA	TRBD2	TRBV5-8	TRBJ2-5	CASSSSGGRKETQYF	TGTGCCAGCAGCTCCTCGGGGGGGCGGAAAGAGACCCAGTACTTC
NA	TRBD1	TRBV27	TRBJ1-2	CASSLSRRQGDGYTF	TGTGCCAGCAGTTTATCGAGACGTCAGGGGGATGGCTACACCTTC
few	NA	TRBV20-1	TRBJ2-3	CSARGQRSTDTQYF	TGCAGTGCTAGAGGCCAGAGATCCACAGATACGCAGTATTTT
many	NA	TRBV13	TRBJ2-5	CASSLNRKETQYF	TGTGCCAGCAGCTTAAACCGAAAAGAGACCCAGTACTTC
few	NA	TRBV7-2	TRBJ2-3	CASSSTWGTDTQYF	TGTGCCAGCAGCTCGACGTGGGGCACAGATACGCAGTATTTT
NA	NA	TRBV11-3	TRBJ2-6	CASSLSRGAGANVLTF	TGTGCCAGCAGCTTAAGTCGAGGAGCTGGGGCCAACGTCCTGACTTTC
NA	NA	TRBV12-3/TRBV12-4	TRBJ1-1	CASSFSAGNTEAFF	TGTGCCAGCAGTTTTAGTGCGGGGAACACTGAAGCTTTCTTT
NA	NA	TRBV9	TRBJ2-5	CASSVWSSAQETQYF	TGTGCCAGCAGCGTTTGGTCTAGCGCACAAGAGACCCAGTACTTC
many	TRBD2	TRBV7-2	TRBJ2-3	CASRIRGSITDTQYF	TGTGCCAGCAGGATACGCGGGAGTATAACAGATACGCAGTATTTT
few	NA	TRBV7-2	TRBJ1-6	CASSFGSDNSPLHF	TGTGCCAGCAGCTTTGGGAGTGATAATTCACCCCTCCACTTT
few	NA	TRBV6-6	TRBJ2-2	CASIPSTGPPRAGELFF	TGTGCCAGCATCCCTTCTACGGGACCCCCCAGGGCCGGGGAGCTGTTTTTT
few	NA	TRBV6-2/TRBV6-3	TRBJ2-7	CASVGAGVSYEQYF	TGTGCCAGCGTTGGGGCAGGGGTGTCCTACGAGCAGTACTTC
few	TRBD1	TRBV7-8	TRBJ2-1	CASSGRTGANEQFF	TGTGCCAGCAGCGGTCGGACAGGCGCCAATGAGCAGTTCTTC
NA	NA	TRBV7-2	TRBJ2-1	CASSLWGTPVYNEQFF	TGTGCCAGCAGCTTATGGGGGACACCCGTCTACAATGAGCAGTTCTTC
once	TRBD1	TRBV6-2/TRBV6-3	TRBJ2-7	CASRGGQGPHEQYF	TGTGCCAGCAGAGGTGGACAGGGCCCCCACGAGCAGTACTTC
NA	NA	TRBV18	TRBJ2-7	CASSREPGTSVPSYEQYF	TGTGCCAGCTCACGGGAGCCTGGAACGAGTGTCCCCTCCTACGAGCAGTACTTC
many	NA	TRBV10-3	TRBJ1-2	CAISESGGSMPGYTF	TGTGCCATCAGTGAGTCGGGAGGGTCTATGCCTGGCTACACCTTC
few	NA	TRBV7-6	TRBJ1-2	CASSLPLLNYGYTF	TGTGCCAGCAGCCTACCCCTCCTTAACTATGGCTACACCTTC
NA	NA	TRBV12-5	TRBJ2-5	CASGLPPGETQYF	TGTGCTAGTGGTTTGCCTCCCGGAGAGACCCAGTACTTC
NA	TRBD1	TRBV2	TRBJ2-7	CASRRNPGQRLDYLYYEQYF	TGTGCCAGCAGGAGGAACCCGGGACAGCGCCTAGATTACCTGTACTACGAGCAGTACTTC
many	NA	TRBV7-2	TRBJ1-4	CASSLGAENEKLFF	TGTGCCAGCAGCTTGGGGGCAGAGAATGAAAAACTGTTTTTT
NA	NA	TRBV7-2	TRBJ2-7	CASSLSPLAYEQYF	TGTGCCAGCAGCCTCTCCCCGCTAGCTTACGAGCAGTACTTC
few	NA	TRBV6-2/TRBV6-3	TRBJ2-3	CASSYRLAEGATDTQYF	TGTGCCAGCAGTTACAGGCTAGCGGAGGGGGCCACAGATACGCAGTATTTT
many	TRBD1	TRBV10-3	TRBJ2-5	CAITDRGLQETQYF	TGTGCCATCACTGACAGGGGGCTTCAAGAGACCCAGTACTTC
few	NA	TRBV29-1	TRBJ2-5	CSSVLGGGETQYF	TGCAGCTCGGTTTTGGGGGGCGGCGAGACCCAGTACTTC
NA	TRBD2	TRBV13	TRBJ2-1	CASSRFATSGRYNEQFF	TGTGCCAGCAGCCGTTTTGCGACTAGCGGGAGATATAATGAGCAGTTCTTC
NA	NA	TRBV11-2	TRBJ2-3	CASSSPGRGDTQYF	TGTGCCAGCAGCTCACCGGGAAGAGGGGATACGCAGTATTTT
NA	NA	TRBV24-1	TRBJ2-1	CATSDYRANNEQFF	TGTGCCACCAGTGACTACCGCGCAAACAATGAGCAGTTCTTC
many	TRBD2	TRBV7-2	TRBJ2-4	CASSFGGLAVDKNIQYF	TGTGCCAGCAGCTTCGGTGGACTAGCGGTTGACAAAAACATTCAGTACTTC
NA	TRBD1	TRBV10-3	TRBJ1-1	CAISEFGTGKNEAFF	TGTGCCATCAGTGAGTTTGGGACAGGGAAGAATGAAGCTTTCTTT
many	NA	TRBV11-3	TRBJ1-4	CASSPSDGMELFF	TGTGCCAGCAGCCCCTCGGACGGGATGGAACTGTTTTTT
few	NA	TRBV6-1	TRBJ1-4	CASRDLGAAANEKLFF	TGTGCCAGCAGGGACCTAGGCGCAGCAGCTAATGAAAAACTGTTTTTT
NA	NA	TRBV20-1	TRBJ2-3	CSARDFLAGAETDTQYF	TGCAGTGCTAGAGATTTTTTGGCAGGGGCGGAAACAGATACGCAGTATTTT
many	NA	TRBV7-2	TRBJ1-5	CASSLEDHQPQHF	TGTGCCAGCAGCTTAGAAGATCACCAGCCCCAGCATTTT
few	TRBD2	TRBV3-1	TRBJ2-5	CASSPGLAGGLVGQETQYF	TGTGCCAGCAGCCCTGGACTAGCGGGAGGGCTTGTAGGCCAAGAGACCCAGTACTTC